The source of this TCR beta chain is a study of blood T cell repertoires in COVID-19. From germline, CDR1 is SGHTA and CDR2 FQGNSA. The CDR3 has 14 residues. The germline V and J ends were trimmed by 4 bases and 6 bases, with 12 bases remaining between them. The method was immunoSEQ multiplex PCR; TCRdb's version includes in-frame clones alone and lacks a portion of them. The top ten hold about 3.6% of the sample, which has 260,000 or so clones, 80% to 90% seen once. A PCR-confirmed or clinician-diagnosed COVID-19 case had contacted exposed participants within 2 weeks of entry. Sequencing was carried out using PBMCs or T cells enriched from blood (not recorded which). This chain uses TRBV7-2 with TRBJ2-2; weak D call: TRBD2 (5 bases). This clonotype originated in a woman in her forties who had been exposed to COVID-19. CDR3 loop: CASSSGTRAGELFF. CDR3 in DNA: TGTGCCAGCAGCTCGGGAACCCGGGCCGGGGAGCTGTTTTTT.